The present entry profiles one T cell receptor beta chain with its context. Its antigen is currently not known. No much larger clonotype is one base removed from it; base qualities were not supplied. The record originates from a study of T cells in narcolepsy (dated by TCRdb to the late 2010s). Context from the whole study: Patients with narcolepsy type 1 or type 2 (NT1, NT2) were enrolled in the study together with healthy control donors. Autoreactive T cells targeting hypocretin neuron self-antigens (hypocretin, TRIB2) were sought in narcolepsy patients, and TCR Vbeta sequencing was used to track clonotypes in blood and CSF. Results and caveats for the whole study, not just this receptor: Plots that compared CSF and blood CD4+ T cell clonotypes from the same patient highlighted HCRT-specific and TRIB2-specific autoreactive clonotypes. Autoreactive clonotypes were reported to be detected serially in the blood of the same patients and of different patients, but not in the blood of healthy controls.

The library was built by means of the immunoSEQ multiplex PCR assay. In the original analysis: Clonotype sharing between paired CSF and blood samples was expressed as the percentage of total CSF clonotypes also found in blood. Here the immuneACCESS table is served through TCRdb, limited to in-frame sequences with V and J called. Missing clones are a known gap in these copies; in checked studies unresolved V genes cover under half, and the rest lacks a known reason. V, J and clone size derive from that table, while D and trimming were established from the DNA sequence. The table for this sample lists about 200 clones; more than 20% of them were counted only once. Around 58% of the sample lies in the top ten. The CDR3 holds 16 amino acids from the cysteine to the phenylalanine. The only DNA kept is the CDR3, 48 bases in frame from the first base. Relative to germline, V is 2 bases shorter and J is 8 bases shorter, with 20 bases between their ends. Via the germline V gene (reference sequence), CDR1 is SGHNT and CDR2 YYREEE.

Patient cerebrospinal fluid T cells were first expanded in vitro, and CD4+ or CD8+ T cells were then sorted for TCR Vbeta sequencing. The source material was cultured CD4+ T cells from cerebrospinal fluid. The TCR sequence derives from a human donor with narcolepsy. The rearrangement combines TRBV5-4 with TRBJ2-4; perhaps TRBD1 is the D gene, with 6 bases matching. The nucleotide sequence is given as TGTGCCAGCAGCTTAGGGGTTAGGGGGTCTGGAGACATTCAGTACTTC. It translates as CASSLGVRGSGDIQYF.